The sequence of this T cell receptor beta chain was determined in a study of cytomegalovirus exposure and HLA in healthy donors. Notes on the study in general: Accurate prediction of HLA-A and HLA-B alleles (for most subjects) was reportedly achieved from TCR beta sequences.

CDR1 is SNHLY, CDR2 FYNNEI, per germline. The CDR3 is made up of 15 amino acids. V was cut by 2 bases and J by 0 bases, with 9 bases left in between. On this clone itself: Its antigen is not known.

The PCR made use of 60 Vbeta and 13 Jbeta primers. Some clones are missing from TCRdb's copy, which holds only in-frame ones; the method was immunoSEQ multiplex PCR. Here the sample spans 150,000 to 200,000 clones, about 77% being singletons. The receptor comes from a woman aged 25-40 years in good health and CMV-seropositive. Sequenced input: PBMCs. V and J are TRBV2 and TRBJ2-3; no clear D. The CDR3 DNA reads as TGTGCCAGCAGTGAACTACTCACGAGCACAGATACGCAGTATTTT. It codes for CASSELLTSTDTQYF.